A single sample is the source of the 4 T cell receptor beta chains below, sequenced in a study of post-analysis software for immune sequencing data. Whole-study findings and limits: TRBV5-6, TRBV5-1 and TRBV20-1 were among a few TRBV segments more frequent in patients than controls.

The antigens these receptors bind are not known. Unique molecular identifiers were carried by the TCR beta cDNA libraries. TCRdb independently ran MiXCR on the PCR reads; one entry per CDR3 protein. Counted here are fewer than 850,000 distinct CDR3 sequences, approximately 30% occurring once; the ten biggest clones make up around 0.6%. Sequenced: blood. All receptors come from a girl aged 5-17 years with multiple sclerosis.

The chain carries TRBV5-1 and TRBJ2-3; 12 bases are a match to TRBD2. The CDR3 contains 16 residues. The V and J ends lost 4 bases and 2 bases, in that order; junction bases with no gene match: 5. Germline V gene lookup returns CDR1 SGHRS and CDR2 YFSETQ. CDR3 region: CASSGGLAGHTDTQYF. DNA for the CDR3: TGCGCCAGCAGCGGCGGACTAGCGGGGCACACAGATACGCAGTATTTT.

V gene TRBV24-1 combines with J gene TRBJ2-3; D is perhaps TRBD2 (5 bases). The CDR3 contains 19 residues. V dropped 3 bases and J dropped 6 bases, with 27 bases sitting between them. The germline V gene has CDR1 KGHDR and CDR2 SFDVKD. In nucleotides, the CDR3 is TGTGCCACCAGTGATCCCCGCCTCACGGGGAGCGTCCCCCCGGATACGCAGTATTTT. Translating it yields CATSDPRLTGSVPPDTQYF.

The chain combines TRBV5-1 with TRBJ2-7; 8 bases fit TRBD1. The CDR3 has 18 amino acids. Germline CDR1 reads SGHRS; CDR2 reads YFSETQ. Trimming took 0 bases from V and 0 from J; bases not matched to a gene: 11. For the CDR3, the DNA is TGCGCCAGCAGCTTGGAAGGACAGGGTTATAGTAGCTCCTACGAGCAGTACTTC. Its protein is CASSLEGQGYSSSYEQYF.

This clonotype was detected ten times or more. The rearrangement uses TRBV5-1 and TRBJ2-7, with TRBD1 matching 8 bases. V lost 4 bases to trimming and J lost 6 bases; unmatched junction nucleotides: 3. Germline V CDR1 and CDR2: SGHRS, YFSETQ. The CDR3 spans 12 residues. CDR3 amino acids: CASSETGVEQYF. The CDR3 bases are TGCGCCAGCAGCGAGACAGGGGTCGAGCAGTACTTC.